This T cell receptor (beta chain) was captured in a study of graft-versus-host responses after intestinal transplantation. Germline trimming cut 1 base from V and 8 bases from J; bases unmatched to any gene: 4. The germline CDR1 and CDR2 sequences are KGHSH and LQKENI. The CDR3 has 13 amino acids. To note about this clone: Its antigen is not known.

Findings of the study overall: Recipient marrow showed GvH clones, some seen first in ileum or blood.

The protocol was immunoSEQ multiplex PCR, while the TCRdb copy is restricted to in-frame clones and leaves out a portion. The table includes around 110,000 clones, 90% detected once. The sample consisted of unstimulated CD4+ T cells sorted from spleen or lymph node cells, taken before intestinal transplant. The chain recombines TRBV18 with TRBJ1-2; 7 bases line up with TRBD1. The sequence came from a human donor who received an intestinal transplant. DNA of the CDR3: TGTGCCAGCTCACCACGACAGGGTGGAGGCTACACCTTC. This sequence encodes CASSPRQGGGYTF.